This TCR beta chain was found in a study of cytomegalovirus exposure and HLA in healthy donors. The table came from immunoSEQ multiplex PCR; TCRdb's copy has only in-frame clones and leaves some out. The repertoire includes 150,000 to 200,000 clones, about 90% of them detected once, and around 3.8% sits in the top ten. To note about this clone: Its antigen is unidentified. The same CDR3 is also encoded by other DNA sequences in this sample.

General study points: The tendency of first-cohort TCR clusters to co-occur in the roughly 130 validation repertoires emerged from a later analysis.

Germline V gene sequence: CDR1 GTSNPN, CDR2 SVGIG (reference sequence). The CDR3 is made up of 14 amino acids. Trimming removed 2 bases from V and 0 bases from J, with 11 bases in between. This receptor was taken from a man aged 18 to 35 in good health and CMV-seropositive. Sequencing was performed on PBMCs. The chain carries TRBV30 and TRBJ2-7; TRBD2 might be the D (6 bases). CDR3: CAWSLAGSSYEQYF. The DNA for the CDR3 is TGTGCCTGGAGTCTGGCGGGAAGCTCCTACGAGCAGTACTTC.